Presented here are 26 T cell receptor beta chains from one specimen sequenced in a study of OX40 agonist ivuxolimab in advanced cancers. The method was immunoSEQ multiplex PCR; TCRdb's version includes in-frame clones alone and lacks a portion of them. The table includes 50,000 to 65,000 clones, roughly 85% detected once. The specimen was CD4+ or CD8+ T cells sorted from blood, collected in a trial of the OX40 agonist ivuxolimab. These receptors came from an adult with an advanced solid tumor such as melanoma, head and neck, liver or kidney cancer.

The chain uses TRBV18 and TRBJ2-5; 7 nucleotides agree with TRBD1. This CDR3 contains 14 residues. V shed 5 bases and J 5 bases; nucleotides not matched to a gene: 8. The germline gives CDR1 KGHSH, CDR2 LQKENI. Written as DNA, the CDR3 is TGTGCCAGCTCATCGGGACAGCCCCGGGAGACCCAGTACTTC. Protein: CASSSGQPRETQYF.

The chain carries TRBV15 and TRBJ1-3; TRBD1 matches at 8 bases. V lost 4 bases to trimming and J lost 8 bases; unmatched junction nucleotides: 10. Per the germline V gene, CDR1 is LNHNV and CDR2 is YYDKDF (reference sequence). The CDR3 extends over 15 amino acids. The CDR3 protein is CATSTGRRGRDTIYF. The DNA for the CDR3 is TGTGCCACCAGCACTGGGCGCAGGGGGCGTGACACCATATATTTT.

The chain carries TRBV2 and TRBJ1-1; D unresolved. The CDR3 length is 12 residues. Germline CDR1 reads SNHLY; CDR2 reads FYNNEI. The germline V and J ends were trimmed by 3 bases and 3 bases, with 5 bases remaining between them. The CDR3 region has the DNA TGTGCCAGCAGTGATCAGGACACTGAAGCTTTCTTT. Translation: CASSDQDTEAFF.

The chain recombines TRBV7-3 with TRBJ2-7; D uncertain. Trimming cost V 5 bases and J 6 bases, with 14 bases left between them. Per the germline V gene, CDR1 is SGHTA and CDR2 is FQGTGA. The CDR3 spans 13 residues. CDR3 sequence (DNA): TGTGCCAGCAGCCAAATAATGGGCGGCGAGCAGTACTTC. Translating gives CASSQIMGGEQYF.

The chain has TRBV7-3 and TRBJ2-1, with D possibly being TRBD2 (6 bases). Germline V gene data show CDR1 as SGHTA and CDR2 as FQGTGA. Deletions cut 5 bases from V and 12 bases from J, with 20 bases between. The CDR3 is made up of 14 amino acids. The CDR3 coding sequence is TGTGCCAGCAGCCCCGGACTCGGAACCGGGGGGCAGTTCTTC. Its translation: CASSPGLGTGGQFF. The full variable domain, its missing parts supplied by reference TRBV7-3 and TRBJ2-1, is GAGVSQTPSNKVTEKGKYVELRCDPISGHTALYWYRQSLGQGPEFLIYFQGTGAADDSGLPNDRFFAVRPEGSVSTLKIQRTERGDSAVYLCASSPGLGTGGQFFGPGTRLTVL.

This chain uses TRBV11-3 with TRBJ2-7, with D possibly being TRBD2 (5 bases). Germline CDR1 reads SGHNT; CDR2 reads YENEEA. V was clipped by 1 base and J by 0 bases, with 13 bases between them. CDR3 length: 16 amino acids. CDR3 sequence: CASSLGSGSLSYEQYF. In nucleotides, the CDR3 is TGTGCCAGCAGCTTAGGGTCGGGATCCCTCTCCTACGAGCAGTACTTC.

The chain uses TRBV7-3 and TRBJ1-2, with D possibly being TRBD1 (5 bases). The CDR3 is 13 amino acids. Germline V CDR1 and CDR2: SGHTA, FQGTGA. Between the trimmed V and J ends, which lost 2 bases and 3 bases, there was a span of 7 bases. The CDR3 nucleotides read TGTGCCAGCAGCTTAGGGGGGGACTATGGCTACACCTTC. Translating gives CASSLGGDYGYTF.

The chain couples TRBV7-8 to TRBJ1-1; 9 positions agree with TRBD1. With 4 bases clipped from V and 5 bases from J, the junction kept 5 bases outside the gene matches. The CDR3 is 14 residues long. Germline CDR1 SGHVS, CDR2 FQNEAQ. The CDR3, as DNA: TGTGCCAGCAGCTCGGGACAGGGCCGAACTGAAGCTTTCTTT. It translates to CASSSGQGRTEAFF.

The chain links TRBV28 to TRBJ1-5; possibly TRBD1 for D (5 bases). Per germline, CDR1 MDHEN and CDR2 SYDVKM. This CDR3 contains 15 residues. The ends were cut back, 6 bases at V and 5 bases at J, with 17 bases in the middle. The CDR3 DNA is TGTGCCAGCAGCTTGGGGGGAAGTCATCATCAGCCCCAGCATTTT. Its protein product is CASSLGGSHHQPQHF.

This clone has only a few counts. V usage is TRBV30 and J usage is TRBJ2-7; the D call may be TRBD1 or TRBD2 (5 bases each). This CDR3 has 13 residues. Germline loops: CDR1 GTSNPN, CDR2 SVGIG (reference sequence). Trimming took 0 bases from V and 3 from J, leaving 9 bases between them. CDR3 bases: TGTGCCTGGAGTGTGGGACGATACTACGAGCAGTACTTC. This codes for CAWSVGRYYEQYF.

The CDR3 loop reads CASSSGATGETQYF. The CDR3 DNA reads TGTGCCAGCAGTTCTGGGGCTACGGGGGAGACCCAGTACTTC. The chain uses TRBV6-1 and TRBJ2-5, with D perhaps given as TRBD1 or TRBD2 (5 bases each). The CDR3 extends over 14 amino acids. V dropped 5 bases and J dropped 5 bases, with 15 bases sitting between them. Germline V gene sequence: CDR1 MNHNS, CDR2 SASEGT.

The CDR3 DNA is TGTGCCACCACGAGGGGGCTGAACACTGAAGCTTTCTTT. It specifies CATTRGLNTEAFF. The chain combines TRBV11-2 with TRBJ1-1; 7 nucleotides line up with TRBD1. Germline assignment: CDR1 SGHAT and CDR2 FQNNGV. The CDR3 has 13 residues. The ends lost 10 bases at V and 0 bases at J; junction bases unmatched: 5.

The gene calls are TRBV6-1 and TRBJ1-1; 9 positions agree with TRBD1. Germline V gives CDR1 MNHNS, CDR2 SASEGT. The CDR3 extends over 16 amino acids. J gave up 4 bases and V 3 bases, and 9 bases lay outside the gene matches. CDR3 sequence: CASSETGQGLSTEAFF. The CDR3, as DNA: TGTGCCAGCAGTGAGACCGGACAGGGGCTTAGCACTGAAGCTTTCTTT.

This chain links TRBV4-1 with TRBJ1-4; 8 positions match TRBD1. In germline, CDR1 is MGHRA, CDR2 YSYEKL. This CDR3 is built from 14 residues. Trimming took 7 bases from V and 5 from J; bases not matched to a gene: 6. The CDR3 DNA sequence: TGCGCCAGCACCCCCCGGGACAGGAATGAAAAACTGTTTTTT. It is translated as CASTPRDRNEKLFF.

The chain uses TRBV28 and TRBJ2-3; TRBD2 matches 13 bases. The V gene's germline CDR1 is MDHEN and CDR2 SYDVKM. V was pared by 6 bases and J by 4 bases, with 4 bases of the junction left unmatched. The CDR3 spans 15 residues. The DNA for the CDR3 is TGTGCCAGCAGCCGAGGGACTAGCGGGGCAGATACGCAGTATTTT. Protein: CASSRGTSGADTQYF.

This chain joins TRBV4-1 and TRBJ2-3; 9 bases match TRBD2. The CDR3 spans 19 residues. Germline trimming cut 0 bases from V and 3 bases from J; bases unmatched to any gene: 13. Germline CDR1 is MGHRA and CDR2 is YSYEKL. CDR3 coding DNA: TGCGCCAGCAGCCAAGAAGAAGCGGGGGGTTGGAGTATGACAGATACGCAGTATTTT. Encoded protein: CASSQEEAGGWSMTDTQYF.

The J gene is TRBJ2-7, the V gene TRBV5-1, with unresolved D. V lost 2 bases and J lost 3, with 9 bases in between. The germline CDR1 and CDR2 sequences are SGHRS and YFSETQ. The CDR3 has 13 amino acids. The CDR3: CASSFIHHYEQYF. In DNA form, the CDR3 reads TGCGCCAGCAGCTTTATCCATCACTACGAGCAGTACTTC.

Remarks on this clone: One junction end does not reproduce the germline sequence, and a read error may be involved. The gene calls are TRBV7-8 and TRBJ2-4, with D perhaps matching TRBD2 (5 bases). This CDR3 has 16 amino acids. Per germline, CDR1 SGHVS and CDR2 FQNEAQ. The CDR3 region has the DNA TGTGCCAGCACCTTAGAGTCCGCGGGAGCCAAAAACATTCAGTACTTC. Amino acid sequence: CASTLESAGAKNIQYF.

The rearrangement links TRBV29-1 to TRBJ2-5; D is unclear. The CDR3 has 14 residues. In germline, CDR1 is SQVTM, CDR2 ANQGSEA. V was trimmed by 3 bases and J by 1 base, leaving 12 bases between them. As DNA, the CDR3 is TGCAGCGTTGACCTGGCCAGTATCCAAGAGACCCAGTACTTC. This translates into CSVDLASIQETQYF.

The CDR3 nucleotides are TGTGCCAGCAGCCAAGATCAGGGGGATACGCAGTATTTT. Translation: CASSQDQGDTQYF. The gene calls are TRBV4-2 and TRBJ2-3; possible D gene TRBD1, 6 bases. The CDR3 has 13 residues. Germline V gene data show CDR1 as LGHNA and CDR2 as YNFKEQ. Trimming took 0 bases from V and 6 from J, leaving 7 bases between them.

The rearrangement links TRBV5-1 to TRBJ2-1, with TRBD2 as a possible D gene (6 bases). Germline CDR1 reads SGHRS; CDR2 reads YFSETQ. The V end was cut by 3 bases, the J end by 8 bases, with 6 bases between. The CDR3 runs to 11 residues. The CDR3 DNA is TGCGCCAGCAGCTCTAGCGATGAGCAGTTCTTC. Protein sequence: CASSSSDEQFF.

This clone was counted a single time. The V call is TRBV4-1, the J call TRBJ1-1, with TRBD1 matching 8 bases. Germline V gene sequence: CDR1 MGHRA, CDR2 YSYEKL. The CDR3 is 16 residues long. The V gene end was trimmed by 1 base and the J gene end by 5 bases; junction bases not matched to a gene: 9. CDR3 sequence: CASSQASTGGRTEAFF. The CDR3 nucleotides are TGCGCCAGCAGCCAAGCGTCAACAGGGGGGAGGACTGAAGCTTTCTTT.

The CDR3 region has the DNA TGTGCCAGCAGTGACGGGGAGTTTTGGGCTGAAGCTTTCTTT. Translated: CASSDGEFWAEAFF. The chain carries TRBV2 and TRBJ1-1; unclear D gene. Germline loops: CDR1 SNHLY, CDR2 FYNNEI. CDR3 length: 14 residues. V dropped 3 bases and J dropped 6 bases, with 14 bases sitting between them.

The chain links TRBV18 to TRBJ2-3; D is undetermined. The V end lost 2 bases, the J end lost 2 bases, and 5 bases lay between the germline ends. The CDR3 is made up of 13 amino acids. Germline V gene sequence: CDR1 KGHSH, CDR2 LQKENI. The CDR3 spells CASSPDLTDTQYF. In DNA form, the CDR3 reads TGTGCCAGCTCACCAGATCTCACAGATACGCAGTATTTT. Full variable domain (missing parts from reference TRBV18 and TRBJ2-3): NAGVMQNPRHLVRRRGQEARLRCSPMKGHSHVYWYRQLPEEGLKFMVYLQKENIIDESGMPKERFSAEFPKEGPSILRIQQVVRGDSAAYFCASSPDLTDTQYFGPGTRLTVL.

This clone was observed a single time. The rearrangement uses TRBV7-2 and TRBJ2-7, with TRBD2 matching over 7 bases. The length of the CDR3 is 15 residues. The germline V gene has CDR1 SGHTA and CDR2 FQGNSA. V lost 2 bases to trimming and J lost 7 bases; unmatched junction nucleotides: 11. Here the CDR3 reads CASSLWGGEWREQYF. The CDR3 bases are TGTGCCAGCAGCTTATGGGGAGGGGAATGGCGTGAGCAGTACTTC.

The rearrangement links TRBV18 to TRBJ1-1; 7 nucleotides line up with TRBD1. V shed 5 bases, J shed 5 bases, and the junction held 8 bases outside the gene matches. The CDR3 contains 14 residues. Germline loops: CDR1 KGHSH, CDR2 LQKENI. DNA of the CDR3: TGTGCCAGCTCAGCGGTACAGGGGAGGACTGAAGCTTTCTTT. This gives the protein CASSAVQGRTEAFF.